This T cell receptor beta chain came from a study of identical twins. MiXCR, applied by TCRdb to the 5' RACE reads, yields one record per CDR3 protein. The table shows 450,000 or so distinct CDR3 sequences, with about 18% occurring only once. CDR1 and CDR2 (germline): DFQATT, SNEGSKA (reference sequence). The CDR3 covers 14 residues. The V segment lost 7 bases and the J segment 3 bases; nucleotides outside the gene matches: 11. Sequencing used naive T cells sorted from blood. This receptor was obtained from a man aged 50 to 59 in good health. The chain combines TRBV20-1 with TRBJ1-1, with 7 nucleotides matching TRBD1. The CDR3 region has the DNA TGCAGTGTTAAAGAGAGGGGGCGGGACACTGAAGCTTTCTTT. It is translated as CSVKERGRDTEAFF.